A selection of T cell receptor beta chains follows, all from one sample in a study of T cells in Graves' hyperthyroidism and ophthalmopathy. TCRdb reanalysed the multiplex PCR reads using MiXCR and keeps one entry per CDR3 protein. The sample records roughly 500,000 distinct CDR3 sequences, approximately 15% being singletons. The sequenced material came from blood. The source of these receptors is a woman between 25 and 40 years old with Graves' hyperthyroidism that later progressed to Graves' ophthalmopathy. CDR3s include the opening cysteine and the closing phenylalanine or tryptophan. D genes are given only for firm matches. Where a row states a size, it is once, few, many or the class of an expanded clone; other rows omit it.

D: NA
J: TRBJ2-7
V: TRBV4-3
size: NA
CDR3: CASSLGPLGYEQYF
DNA: TGCGCCAGCAGCCTCGGGCCCTTGGGATACGAGCAGTACTTC

D: TRBD1
J: TRBJ1-1
V: TRBV28
size: many
CDR3: CASSFRQGRNTEAFF
DNA: TGTGCCAGCAGTTTCCGACAGGGCAGGAACACTGAAGCTTTCTTT

D: NA
J: TRBJ1-5
V: TRBV18
size: many
CDR3: CASSRGLGRGEGDQPQHF
DNA: TGTGCCAGCTCACGTGGGCTGGGCAGGGGAGAAGGCGATCAGCCCCAGCATTTT

D: NA
J: TRBJ2-5
V: TRBV7-2
size: many
CDR3: CASTPMGGGQETQYF
DNA: TGTGCCAGCACCCCCATGGGAGGGGGCCAAGAGACCCAGTACTTC

D: NA
J: TRBJ1-4
V: TRBV19
size: few
CDR3: CARRESGTTNEKLFF
DNA: TGTGCCAGGCGAGAGTCAGGGACAACTAATGAAAAACTGTTTTTT

D: NA
J: TRBJ1-5
V: TRBV5-1
size: few
CDR3: CASSPVGRNSNQPQHF
DNA: TGCGCCAGCAGCCCGGTTGGGCGGAATAGCAATCAGCCCCAGCATTTT

D: TRBD1
J: TRBJ1-1
V: TRBV6-1
size: many
CDR3: CASATGYTEAFF
DNA: TGTGCCAGTGCGACAGGGTACACTGAAGCTTTCTTT

D: NA
J: TRBJ2-2
V: TRBV29-1
size: NA
CDR3: CSVVEVNTGELFF
DNA: TGCAGCGTTGTCGAGGTGAACACCGGGGAGCTGTTTTTT

D: TRBD1
J: TRBJ1-1
V: TRBV9
size: many
CDR3: CASSVGQGARMNTEAFF
DNA: TGTGCCAGCAGCGTAGGACAGGGGGCAAGAATGAACACTGAAGCTTTCTTT

D: TRBD2
J: TRBJ2-3
V: TRBV19
size: many
CDR3: CASSIQLLAGATDTQYF
DNA: TGTGCCAGTAGTATCCAGCTACTAGCGGGGGCCACAGATACGCAGTATTTT